A single sample is the source of the 4 T cell receptor beta chains below, sequenced in a study of T-cell reconstitution after alpha-beta-depleted transplantation in children. A library of TCRbeta sequences, prepared with unique molecular identifiers, was generated. TCRdb processed the PCR reads anew with MiXCR; each CDR3 protein has one entry. The table records 500,000 to 600,000 distinct CDR3 sequences, roughly a quarter of them present only once. The source material was PBMCs, sampled before TCRalphabeta/CD19-depleted stem cell transplant. These receptors were collected from a boy in the first two years of life with Wiskott-Aldrich syndrome, due to receive a stem cell transplant.

The chain employs TRBV20-1 and TRBJ2-5; a possible D gene is TRBD2 (6 bases). Trimming removed 5 bases from V and 7 bases from J, with 14 bases in between. The germline CDR1 and CDR2 sequences are DFQATT and SNEGSKA (reference sequence). This CDR3 spans 12 amino acids. The CDR3 loop reads CSAPWEEGTQYF. DNA of the CDR3: TGCAGTGCTCCGTGGGAGGAGGGGACCCAGTACTTC.

The chain links TRBV28 to TRBJ1-5; 7 bases map to TRBD1. The CDR3 is 15 amino acids. Germline values: CDR1 MDHEN, CDR2 SYDVKM. The V gene end was trimmed by 1 base and the J gene end by 7 bases; junction bases not matched to a gene: 7. The DNA of the CDR3 is TGTGCCAGCAGTTTATCTACAGGGGTGGAGCAGCCCCAGCATTTT. It specifies CASSLSTGVEQPQHF.

This clonotype has only a few counts. The genes are TRBV28 and TRBJ2-1; 13 nucleotides align to TRBD2. Losses at the gene ends were 5 bases for V and 9 bases for J; bases not matched to a gene: 10. Germline CDR1 reads MDHEN; CDR2 reads SYDVKM. The CDR3 has 16 residues. Written as DNA, the CDR3 is TGTGCCAGCAGTCAAGGACTAGCGGGAGTTTCCGGTGAGCAGTTCTTC. It codes for CASSQGLAGVSGEQFF.

The chain recombines TRBV28 with TRBJ2-3; D gene unclear. With 3 bases removed from V and 1 base from J, the gap between germline ends came to 8 bases. The CDR3 is made up of 14 amino acids. Per the germline V gene, CDR1 is MDHEN and CDR2 is SYDVKM. The CDR3 DNA reads as TGTGCCAGCAGTTTGTTCGTAGGCACAGATACGCAGTATTTT. Its translation: CASSLFVGTDTQYF.